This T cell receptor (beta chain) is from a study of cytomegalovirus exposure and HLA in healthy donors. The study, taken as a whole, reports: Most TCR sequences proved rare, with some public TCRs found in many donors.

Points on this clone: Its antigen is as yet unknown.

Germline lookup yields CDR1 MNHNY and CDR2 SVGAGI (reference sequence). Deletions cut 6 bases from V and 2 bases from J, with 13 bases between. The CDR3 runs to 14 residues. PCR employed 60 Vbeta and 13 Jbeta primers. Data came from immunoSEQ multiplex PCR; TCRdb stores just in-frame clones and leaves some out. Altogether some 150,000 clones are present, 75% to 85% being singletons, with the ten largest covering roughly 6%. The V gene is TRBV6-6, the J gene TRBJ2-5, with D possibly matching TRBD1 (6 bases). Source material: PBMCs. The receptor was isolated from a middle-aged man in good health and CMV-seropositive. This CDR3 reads CASSQSRGQETQYF. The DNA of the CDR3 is TGTGCCAGCAGCCAATCCAGGGGTCAAGAGACCCAGTACTTC.